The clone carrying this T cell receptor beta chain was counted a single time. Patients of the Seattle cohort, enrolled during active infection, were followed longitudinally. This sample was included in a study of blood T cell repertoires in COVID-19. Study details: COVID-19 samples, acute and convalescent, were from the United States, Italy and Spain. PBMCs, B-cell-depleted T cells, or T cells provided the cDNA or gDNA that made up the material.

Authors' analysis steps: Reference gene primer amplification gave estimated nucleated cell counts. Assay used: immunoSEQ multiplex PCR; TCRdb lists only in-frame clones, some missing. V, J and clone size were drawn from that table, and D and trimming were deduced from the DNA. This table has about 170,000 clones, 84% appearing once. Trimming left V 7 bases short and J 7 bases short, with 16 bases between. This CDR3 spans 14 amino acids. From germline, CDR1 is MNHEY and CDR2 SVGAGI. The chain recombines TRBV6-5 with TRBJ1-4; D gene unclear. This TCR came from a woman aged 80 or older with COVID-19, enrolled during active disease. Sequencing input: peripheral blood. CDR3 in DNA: TGTGCCAGCACACCCCAGATAAGAAGTGAAAAACTGTTTTTT. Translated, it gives CASTPQIRSEKLFF.